This TCR beta chain was identified in a study of T cells of healthy individuals (dated by TCRdb to the late 2010s). This clonotype has only a few counts. Its cognate antigen has yet to be identified. Base qualities are missing; no much larger clone stands one base away. The library was produced with 5' RACE. Instrument used: Illumina MiSeq. TCRdb itself trimmed the public reads at Q25 with fastp, ran MiXCR and retained productive beta chains. CDR3 protein sequences are deduplicated, and each keeps its most common genes and DNA. The sample yields 55,000 to 65,000 distinct CDR3 sequences; roughly 16% were counted once. Around 4.6% of the sample is held by the ten biggest clonotypes. The germline V gene sets CDR1 to SGDLS and CDR2 to YYNGEE. The CDR3 covers 19 residues, taking in both the cysteine and the phenylalanine. The read is trimmed to its CDR3 DNA, 57 bases read in frame from base 1. V is cut by 3 bases and J by 1 base, and the space between the germline ends is 22 bases.

Recombination linked TRBV9 to TRBJ2-2; TRBD1 is possibly the D segment (5 matching bases). This TCR was recovered from a human donor in good health. The CDR3 sequence is CASSADTGPGPGNTGELFF. The DNA is TGTGCCAGCAGCGCAGATACAGGCCCCGGTCCCGGGAACACCGGGGAGCTGTTTTTT.